This T cell receptor (beta chain) was sequenced for a study of blood T cell repertoires in COVID-19. Study summary: Collection of acute and convalescent COVID-19 samples took place in the United States, Italy and Spain. Sources were T cells, B-cell-depleted T cells, or PBMCs; the material itself was cDNA or gDNA.

Original methodology: Estimation of nucleated cell counts was performed using reference gene primer amplification. Here immunoSEQ multiplex PCR was the method, and the copy in TCRdb shows in-frame clones only, minus some. V and J calls and clone size are as listed in that table; D and trimming were resolved from the DNA. This sample carries around 230,000 clones, about four fifths of them seen once, and the ten largest clones take around 9.9%. Germline V lookup: CDR1 SNHLY, CDR2 FYNNEI. The CDR3 consists of 13 residues. With V trimmed by 6 bases and J by 8 bases, 9 bases remained unmatched. The TCR was taken from a woman of 80 years or more with acute or convalescent COVID-19. Sequenced: peripheral blood. The V gene is TRBV2, the J gene TRBJ1-2, with 7 bases identical to TRBD1. In DNA, the CDR3 is TGTGCCAGCAGAACCACAGGGGTTTGGGGCTACACCTTC. This sequence encodes CASRTTGVWGYTF. Filled out from reference TRBV2 and TRBJ1-2, the complete variable domain reads EPEVTQTPSHQVTQMGQEVILRCVPISNHLYFYWYRQILGQKVEFLVSFYNNEISEKSEIFDDQFSVERPDGSNFTLKIRSTKLEDSAMYFCASRTTGVWGYTFGSGTRLTVV.